Below are 9 T cell receptor beta chains sequenced from a single sample in a study of T cell changes during pregnancy in multiple sclerosis. Measured with immunoSEQ multiplex PCR; TCRdb has only the in-frame clones, and not every one. This sample yields about 120,000 clones, of which roughly 92% are seen a single time; approximately 5.8% belongs to the top ten. The sample was peripheral blood, taken before pregnancy. These receptors all come from a female donor with multiple sclerosis, enrolled in a pregnancy study.

As to this clone: The sample carries other DNA sequences with the same CDR3. V usage is TRBV25-1 and J usage is TRBJ1-2; no firm D call. Trimming removed 3 bases at V and 8 bases at J, with 13 bases between. Germline assignment: CDR1 MGHDK and CDR2 SYGVNS. The CDR3 loop spans 13 amino acids. The CDR3 coding sequence is TGTGCCAGCAGTGAGTACTACGGCGGCGGCTACACCTTC. Translated: CASSEYYGGGYTF.

V gene TRBV2 combines with J gene TRBJ2-7; the match to TRBD2 covers 7 bases. This CDR3 is 16 amino acids long. Trimming cost V 8 bases and J 5 bases; bases outside gene matches: 18. Germline CDR1 and CDR2: SNHLY and FYNNEI. The CDR3 spells CASARGGGESANEQYF. As DNA, the CDR3 is TGTGCCAGCGCGCGAGGTGGGGGGGAATCGGCTAACGAGCAGTACTTC. Combining the CDR3 with reference TRBV2 and TRBJ2-7 gives the whole variable domain EPEVTQTPSHQVTQMGQEVILRCVPISNHLYFYWYRQILGQKVEFLVSFYNNEISEKSEIFDDQFSVERPDGSNFTLKIRSTKLEDSAMYFCASARGGGESANEQYFGPGTRLTVT.

The count of this clone is one. The gene calls are TRBV9 and TRBJ2-5; 7 bases are shared with TRBD2. With 2 bases clipped from V and 4 bases from J, the junction kept 17 bases outside the gene matches. CDR1 SGDLS and CDR2 YYNGEE come from the germline V gene. The CDR3 has 18 amino acids. CDR3 loop: CASSVSPNRAGSRETQYF. The CDR3 DNA is TGTGCCAGCAGCGTTTCCCCAAATCGAGCGGGGTCAAGAGAGACCCAGTACTTC.

The rearrangement uses TRBV9 and TRBJ1-5, with a weak D call TRBD1 (6 bases). This CDR3 contains 15 residues. From germline, CDR1 is SGDLS and CDR2 YYNGEE. With 3 bases removed from V and 1 base from J, the gap between germline ends came to 11 bases. Here the CDR3 reads CASSASGVSNQPQHF. CDR3 coding DNA: TGTGCCAGCAGCGCCTCAGGGGTGAGCAATCAGCCCCAGCATTTT.

This sequence joins TRBV5-1 and TRBJ2-2; TRBD2 aligns across 11 bases. This CDR3 is built from 17 residues. Looked up from germline, CDR1 is SGHRS and CDR2 is YFSETQ. J gave up 5 bases and V 4 bases, and 10 bases lay outside the gene matches. The CDR3, as DNA: TGCGCCAGCAGCCCGCCCTTACTAGCGGGAGAGACCGGGGAGCTGTTTTTT. Its translation is CASSPPLLAGETGELFF. Combining the CDR3 with reference TRBV5-1 and TRBJ2-2 gives the whole variable domain KAGVTQTPRYLIKTRGQQVTLSCSPISGHRSVSWYQQTPGQGLQFLFEYFSETQRNKGNFPGRFSGRQFSNSRSEMNVSTLELGDSALYLCASSPPLLAGETGELFFGEGSRLTVL.

This chain connects TRBV2 to TRBJ2-1; D possibly corresponds to TRBD2 (6 bases). V was shortened by 11 bases and J by 0 bases, with 17 bases between the two germline ends. The CDR3 totals 15 residues. Germline V gene lookup returns CDR1 SNHLY and CDR2 FYNNEI. The CDR3 nucleotides read TGTGCCGTGGGGCGGGACCCTCCCTCCTACAATGAGCAGTTCTTC. Translated, it gives CAVGRDPPSYNEQFF.

The chain carries TRBV27 and TRBJ1-5; D uncertain. Germline V gene data show CDR1 as MNHEY and CDR2 as SMNVEV (reference sequence). CDR3 length: 17 amino acids. V gave up 0 bases and J gave up 0 bases, with 12 bases separating them. Here the CDR3 reads CASSLSQSYLSNQPQHF. CDR3 DNA: TGTGCCAGCAGTTTATCACAGTCTTACCTTAGCAATCAGCCCCAGCATTTT.

The rearrangement joins TRBV7-6 to TRBJ2-7, with D perhaps TRBD2 (5 bases). Trimming pared 8 bases from V and 5 bases from J, leaving 19 bases between. The germline V gene encodes CDR1 SGHVS and CDR2 FNYEAQ. The CDR3 spans 14 residues. CDR3 sequence reads: CASGGGLPSNEQYF. CDR3 nucleotides: TGTGCCAGCGGTGGCGGGCTCCCGTCCAACGAGCAGTACTTC.

The chain combines TRBV30 with TRBJ2-1, with 7 positions matching TRBD1. There are 14 residues in the CDR3. CDR1 and CDR2 from the germline V gene are GTSNPN and SVGIG (reference sequence). Losses at the gene ends were 4 bases for V and 0 bases for J; bases not matched to a gene: 3. The CDR3 spells CAWTGTDSYNEQFF. The DNA for the CDR3 is TGTGCCTGGACCGGGACAGACTCCTACAATGAGCAGTTCTTC. Supplemented by reference TRBV30 and TRBJ2-1, the full variable domain reads SQTIHQWPATLVQPVGSPLSLECTVEGTSNPNLYWYRQAAGRGLQLLFYSVGIGQISSEVPQNLSASRPQDRQFILSSKKLLLSDSGFYLCAWTGTDSYNEQFFGPGTRLTVL.